These 30 T cell receptor beta chains share one sample of origin, sequenced in a study of T cell responses to AZD1222 COVID-19 vaccine. TCRdb keeps only in-frame clones here, not all; method: immunoSEQ multiplex PCR. The sample shows 65,000 to 75,000 clones, around 80% of them seen only once. Sample: peripheral blood, taken 28 days after the second AZD1222 dose. Source of these receptors: an adult who received the AZD1222 COVID-19 vaccine.

The table lists this clone with a count of one. The chain is built from TRBV7-8 and TRBJ1-2; weak D call: TRBD1 (6 bases). The CDR3 is made up of 13 amino acids. V was cut by 3 bases and J by 8 bases, with 13 bases left in between. Per germline, CDR1 SGHVS and CDR2 FQNEAQ. This CDR3 reads CASSFRGALGYTF. The CDR3 DNA sequence: TGTGCCAGCAGCTTCCGGGGGGCGCTGGGCTACACCTTC.

V usage is TRBV30 and J usage is TRBJ2-5; D may be TRBD2 (5 bases). Germline loops: CDR1 GTSNPN, CDR2 SVGIG (reference sequence). The CDR3 runs 13 residues. Trimming shortened V by 2 bases and J by 2 bases, and 9 bases separated the two germline ends. The CDR3 here is CAWSSGGQETQYF. DNA for the CDR3: TGTGCCTGGAGTAGCGGTGGGCAAGAGACCCAGTACTTC.

The genes are TRBV27 and TRBJ1-6; D gene ambiguous. The germline gives CDR1 MNHEY, CDR2 SMNVEV (reference sequence). Trimming left V 2 bases short and J 9 bases short, with 17 bases between. The CDR3 is made up of 16 amino acids. The CDR3 reads CASSLLGQVGSSPLHF. The CDR3 nucleotides read TGTGCCAGCAGTTTACTCGGGCAGGTTGGGAGTTCACCCCTCCACTTT.

The V gene is TRBV11-2, the J gene TRBJ2-3; TRBD2 agrees at 7 bases. This CDR3 has 17 residues. CDR1 and CDR2 (germline): SGHAT, FQNNGV. V dropped 4 bases and J dropped 4; count of bases not matched to a gene: 14. In DNA form, the CDR3 reads TGTGCCAGCAGCTCCTTTGGGGAGACTAGCCGCGCAGATACGCAGTATTTT. Its translation is CASSSFGETSRADTQYF.

This chain links TRBV7-8 with TRBJ2-7; 12 positions agree with TRBD2. Germline CDR1 is SGHVS and CDR2 is FQNEAQ. The J segment lost 2 bases and the V segment lost 3 bases, leaving 2 bases of the junction unmatched. CDR3 length equals 15 residues. This chain's CDR3 is CASSLTSGGAYEQYF. The DNA for the CDR3 is TGTGCCAGCAGCTTGACTAGCGGGGGAGCCTACGAGCAGTACTTC.

This sequence joins TRBV11-2 and TRBJ1-5, with D unclear. V lost 6 bases and J 1 base, leaving 7 bases between the germline ends. CDR1 is SGHAT and CDR2 is FQNNGV in the germline V gene. This CDR3 is 13 amino acids long. In DNA, the CDR3 is TGTGCCAGCAGTCGGCAGAGCAATCAGCCCCAGCATTTT. Translated: CASSRQSNQPQHF.

The chain recombines TRBV21-1 with TRBJ1-3. TRBV21-1 is reported as a pseudogene. This CDR3 is 15 amino acids long. Here the CDR3 reads CASSKGKGPGNTIYF. In DNA, the CDR3 is TGTGCCAGCAGCAAAGGGAAAGGGCCTGGAAACACCATATATTTT.

The rearrangement links TRBV2 to TRBJ1-4; tentative D call: TRBD1 (6 bases). V shed 6 bases and J shed 2 bases, with 13 bases lying between them. The CDR3 length is 15 residues. Germline V gene sequence: CDR1 SNHLY, CDR2 FYNNEI. CDR3 nucleotides: TGTGCCAGCAGACCTACAGGGTGGACTAATGAAAAACTGTTTTTT. Residues: CASRPTGWTNEKLFF. The whole variable domain, filled in from reference TRBV2 and TRBJ1-4, reads EPEVTQTPSHQVTQMGQEVILRCVPISNHLYFYWYRQILGQKVEFLVSFYNNEISEKSEIFDDQFSVERPDGSNFTLKIRSTKLEDSAMYFCASRPTGWTNEKLFFGSGTQLSVL.

The V and J genes are TRBV5-6 and TRBJ1-3; D call uncertain. The germline gives CDR1 SGHDT, CDR2 YYEEEE. The CDR3 consists of 15 residues. Trimming shortened V by 5 bases and J by 1 base, and 13 bases separated the two germline ends. The CDR3 loop reads CASRTALNSGNTIYF. The CDR3 DNA is TGTGCCAGCAGGACTGCTCTTAATTCTGGAAACACCATATATTTT.

This clone was seen a handful of times. The chain couples TRBV7-9 to TRBJ2-1, with 8 bases matching TRBD1. V trimming: 6 bases; J trimming: 7 bases; junction bases outside the gene matches: 14. CDR3 length: 16 residues. Germline CDR1 SEHNR, CDR2 FQNEAQ (reference sequence). Written as DNA, the CDR3 is TGTGCCAGCAGGGAATCAGAACAGGGGGTTGGGAATGAGCAGTTCTTC. This translates into CASRESEQGVGNEQFF.

This chain joins TRBV7-6 and TRBJ2-1; 14 bases agree with TRBD2. Trimming cost V 4 bases and J 0 bases; bases outside gene matches: 5. CDR3 length: 18 residues. In germline, CDR1 is SGHVS, CDR2 FNYEAQ. The CDR3 DNA reads as TGTGCCAGCAGCTACGGGACTAGCGGGGGCCACTCCTACAATGAGCAGTTCTTC. Its protein product is CASSYGTSGGHSYNEQFF.

This rearrangement joins TRBV3-1 (or the pseudogene TRBV3-2) to TRBJ2-1, with a tentative D call TRBD2 (6 bases). Trimming left V 3 bases short and J 10 bases short, with 13 bases between. The length of the CDR3 is 13 residues. Germline V gene sequence: CDR1 LGHDT, CDR2 YNNKEL (reference sequence). The CDR3, as DNA: TGTGCCAGCAGCCAGACGGGAGTACAGGAGCAGTTCTTC. Residues: CASSQTGVQEQFF.

V is TRBV5-4 and J is TRBJ2-2; D unclear. CDR1 and CDR2 (germline): SGHNT, YYREEE (reference sequence). This CDR3 comprises 12 residues. V was shortened by 6 bases and J by 1 base, with 4 bases between the two germline ends. CDR3 region: CASKLNTGELFF. CDR3 coding DNA: TGTGCCAGCAAGTTGAACACCGGGGAGCTGTTTTTT.

The chain carries TRBV30 and TRBJ1-5, with D possibly being TRBD1 (5 bases). The CDR3 loop spans 13 amino acids. Germline V CDR1 and CDR2: GTSNPN, SVGIG (reference sequence). V lost 4 bases, J lost 5 bases, and 12 bases lay in between. CDR3: CAWNRDEDQPQHF. DNA of the CDR3: TGTGCCTGGAACCGGGACGAAGATCAGCCCCAGCATTTT.

The gene calls are TRBV9 and TRBJ1-1, with D maybe TRBD1 (6 bases). The CDR3 covers 14 residues. Germline CDR1 and CDR2: SGDLS and YYNGEE. V lost 2 bases and J 5 bases, leaving 13 bases between the germline ends. CDR3 bases: TGTGCCAGCAGCGTCACCGTAGGGGGGACTGAAGCTTTCTTT. Its translation is CASSVTVGGTEAFF.

This clone has only one observation. The V gene is TRBV27, the J gene TRBJ1-4; D is uncertain. The germline CDR1 and CDR2 sequences are MNHEY and SMNVEV (reference sequence). This CDR3 has 16 residues. V gave up 3 bases and J gave up 7 bases, with 18 bases separating them. The CDR3 DNA sequence: TGTGCCAGCAGTTTGAGGCAAGGGAGGATCGGTGAAAAACTGTTTTTT. This sequence encodes CASSLRQGRIGEKLFF.

This rearrangement joins TRBV10-2 to TRBJ1-2; no firm D call. There are 13 residues in the CDR3. Looked up from germline, CDR1 is WSHSY and CDR2 is SAAADI. V was clipped by 0 bases and J by 8 bases, with 10 bases between them. CDR3 sequence (DNA): TGCGCCAGCAGTGAGTCAAGGGCGGACGGCTACACCTTC. The encoded protein is CASSESRADGYTF.

The CDR3 spells CATSETGHYGYTF. The CDR3 region has the DNA TGTGCCACCAGTGAAACAGGGCACTATGGCTACACCTTC. This chain uses TRBV24-1 with TRBJ1-2, with D possibly being TRBD1 (6 bases). CDR1 is KGHDR, CDR2 SFDVKD, per germline. V dropped 4 bases and J dropped 3 bases, with 8 bases sitting between them. The CDR3 has 13 residues.

This chain connects TRBV5-8 to TRBJ1-2; the match to TRBD1 covers 7 bases. This CDR3 comprises 13 residues. CDR1 is SGHTS, CDR2 YDEGEE, per germline. After removal of 6 bases from V and 8 bases from J, the junction contained 10 bases not matched to a gene. The DNA of the CDR3 is TGTGCCAGCACCTTCACACAGGGGAGCGGCTACACCTTC. It yields the protein CASTFTQGSGYTF.

This clone was counted a single time. The chain recombines TRBV7-6 with TRBJ2-1, with TRBD1 identical over 7 bases. CDR1 and CDR2 from the germline V gene are SGHVS and FNYEAQ. This CDR3 has 14 residues. V was pared by 5 bases and J by 7 bases, with 8 bases of the junction left unmatched. This CDR3 is CASSPRQGPNEQFF. DNA for the CDR3: TGTGCCAGCAGCCCCAGACAGGGTCCAAATGAGCAGTTCTTC.

The chain recombines TRBV28 with TRBJ2-7; 13 bases align to TRBD2. Per germline, CDR1 MDHEN and CDR2 SYDVKM. The CDR3 totals 16 residues. Trimming at V came to 2 bases and at J to 5 bases, leaving 6 bases not matched to a gene. In DNA form, the CDR3 reads TGTGCCAGCAGTTTACCAACTAGCGGGAGGGCTCACGAGCAGTACTTC. Residues: CASSLPTSGRAHEQYF.

The chain couples TRBV28 to TRBJ2-7, with TRBD1 matching 8 bases. After removal of 1 base from V and 6 bases from J, the junction contained 5 bases not matched to a gene. Germline loops: CDR1 MDHEN, CDR2 SYDVKM. This CDR3 is built from 14 residues. CDR3 bases: TGTGCCAGCAGTTTATCCGGGACAGGACGCGAGCAGTACTTC. It specifies CASSLSGTGREQYF.

The chain is built from TRBV28 and TRBJ2-1; D remains ambiguous. V lost 8 bases to trimming and J lost 4 bases, with 15 bases between them. CDR1 is MDHEN and CDR2 is SYDVKM in the germline V gene. The CDR3 has 14 amino acids. The CDR3 loop reads CASLRGISYNEQFF. In DNA form, the CDR3 reads TGTGCCAGCCTGAGAGGCATTTCTTACAATGAGCAGTTCTTC.

The rearrangement joins TRBV28 to TRBJ2-7; D tentatively reads TRBD1 or TRBD2 (6 bases each). CDR3 length: 17 amino acids. Between the trimmed V and J ends, which lost 6 bases and 2 bases, there was a span of 23 bases. CDR1 is MDHEN, CDR2 SYDVKM, per germline. In DNA form, the CDR3 reads TGTGCCAGCAGAGCCAGCCCGAGGAGGGGGAAAACCTACGAGCAGTACTTC. This encodes CASRASPRRGKTYEQYF. The variable domain in full, with the rest retrieved from reference TRBV28 and TRBJ2-7, is DVKVTQSSRYLVKRTGEKVFLECVQDMDHENMFWYRQDPGLGLRLIYFSYDVKMKEKGDIPEGYSVSREKKERFSLILESASTNQTSMYLCASRASPRRGKTYEQYFGPGTRLTVT.

The chain couples TRBV2 to TRBJ1-2; D not resolved. The CDR3 is made up of 13 amino acids. CDR1 is SNHLY and CDR2 is FYNNEI in the germline V gene. Deletions cut 6 bases from V and 4 bases from J, with 12 bases between. The CDR3 DNA sequence: TGTGCCAGCAGGGGAAATTTTGGCTATGGCTACACCTTC. This translates into CASRGNFGYGYTF.

The V call is TRBV3-1 (or the pseudogene TRBV3-2), the J call TRBJ2-1; 8 bases fit TRBD1. The V gene's germline CDR1 is LGHDT and CDR2 YNNKEL (reference sequence). The CDR3 extends over 14 amino acids. The trim removed 4 bases at V and 6 bases at J, leaving 5 bases unmatched. In DNA form, the CDR3 reads TGTGCCAGCAGCCCGATAACAGGGGGCAATGAGCAGTTCTTC. Translation gives CASSPITGGNEQFF.

The rearrangement uses TRBV4-1 and TRBJ1-3, with D hard to call. The CDR3 is 17 amino acids. Trimming took 0 bases from V and 0 from J, leaving 12 bases between them. CDR1 is MGHRA and CDR2 is YSYEKL in the germline V gene. DNA of the CDR3: TGCGCCAGCAGCCAAGAGGCCCCGGCGTTCTCTGGAAACACCATATATTTT. Its protein is CASSQEAPAFSGNTIYF.

The chain is built from TRBV5-5 and TRBJ2-3; TRBD2 matches at 11 bases. V lost 1 base, J lost 0 bases, and 4 bases stayed unmatched. The CDR3 runs to 17 residues. The germline V gene has CDR1 SGHKS and CDR2 YYEKEE (reference sequence). The CDR3 coding sequence is TGTGCCAGCAGCTTGCTGACTAGCGGGGATAGCACAGATACGCAGTATTTT. Protein: CASSLLTSGDSTDTQYF.

The chain is built from TRBV20-1 and TRBJ1-1; D possibly corresponds to TRBD1 (6 bases). This CDR3 is built from 11 residues. Germline lookup yields CDR1 DFQATT and CDR2 SNEGSKA (reference sequence). The CDR3 loop is CSTEGETEAFF. CDR3 bases: TGCTCCACTGAGGGGGAAACTGAAGCTTTCTTT.

The chain carries TRBV27 and TRBJ2-3, with D maybe TRBD1 (5 bases). Germline V CDR1 and CDR2: MNHEY, SMNVEV (reference sequence). Trimming left V 5 bases short and J 1 base short, with 7 bases between. The CDR3 sequence is 13 residues long. This CDR3 is CASSPQGTDTQYF. CDR3 bases: TGTGCCAGCAGTCCACAGGGCACAGATACGCAGTATTTT.